This TCR beta chain was profiled in a study of blood T cell repertoires in COVID-19 (dated by TCRdb to the early 2020s). Notes on the research overall: The collaborator samples originated in the United States, Italy and Spain and spanned the acute and convalescent phases of COVID-19. The prospective study material was composed of cDNA or gDNA derived from T cells, B-cell-depleted T cells, or PBMCs. Subjects who had been exposed to COVID-19, were actively infected with it, or had recovered from it provided the deeply sampled blood TCRbeta repertoires that made up the dataset. A freely available public database, intended as a resource for researchers studying the immune response to SARS-CoV-2, is where the repertoires were released. Samples were obtained from the ongoing ImmuneRACE study (first 160 participants) and from 1,254 subjects provided by 6 global collaborators. A de-identified subject ID, COVID-19 status, age in years and sex were almost always included in the sample metadata. Where HLA class I and class II types were available, the types were taken from metadata supplied by the sample provider, not from assay-based typing. Overall study results and their limits: The amount of clinical and demographic metadata varied by source and participant and was provided uncurated.

Whole blood was collected in K2EDTA tubes by collaborating institutions according to the institutions' own protocols. For TCRbeta analysis, collaborators shipped samples as frozen whole blood, isolated PBMCs, or DNA extracted from either of those sample types. TCRbeta CDR3 regions were amplified from genomic DNA by means of the immunoSEQ Assay, a bias-controlled multiplex PCR. Per the original workflow: The number of nucleated cells in each sample was estimated from the amplification of reference gene primers within the assay. To quantify the absolute abundance of each unique TCRbeta CDR3 rearrangement, sequence reads were collapsed and filtered. For each sample, productive Simpson clonality was calculated by taking the square root of Simpson's diversity index across productive rearrangements. The table comes from immuneACCESS by way of TCRdb, which keeps in-frame sequences with V and J called. Part of the clones is missing from these tables; in studies checked, under half for an unresolved V gene and the rest for unknown reasons. For V, J and clone size, that table is used; D and trimming come from the DNA. Within this sample are approximately 16,000 clones, with around 89% of them counted one time only. Together, the top ten hold less than 4% of the sample.

The germline V gene encodes CDR1 SEHNR and CDR2 FQNEAQ (reference sequence). Trimming takes 5 bases off V and 7 bases off J; junction bases not matched to a gene: 8. The CDR3 has 15 amino acids, counting the end cysteine and phenylalanine. The CDR3 DNA has 45 bases and is translated from base 1. Concerning this clone itself: Which antigen it targets is not known. No base quality information exists; no much larger clone differs at one position.

The sequencing sample was made of peripheral blood. The clonotype originates from a human donor in a cohort sampled during active COVID-19. The rearrangement joined TRBV7-9 to TRBJ2-1; 10 bases in the middle match TRBD1. The nucleotide sequence is given as TGTGCCAGCAGCAGGGAGACAGGGGGCGGGAATGAGCAGTTCTTC. This yields the protein CASSRETGGGNEQFF.